A selection of T cell receptor beta chains follows, all from one sample in a study of tumor-infiltrating lymphocytes in localized non-small cell lung cancer. Sequencing was performed with immunoSEQ multiplex PCR; in TCRdb, only in-frame clones are kept and a portion is missing. The sample shows some 15,000 clones, 65% to 90% of them seen only once. Sequenced input: lung tumor tissue. The receptors here all came from a human donor with non-small cell lung cancer. The CDR3 runs from the conserved cysteine through the conserved F or W. A D gene is named only where the DNA matches it firmly. Not all rows give a size; the values are once, few, many and, for expanded clones, a class.

d_gene: TRBD2
j_gene: TRBJ2-3
abundance: .
v_gene: TRBV27
CDR3aa: CATGLAGTDTQYF
CDR3nt: TGTGCCACGGGACTAGCGGGAACCGATACGCAGTATTTT

d_gene: .
j_gene: TRBJ2-7
abundance: .
v_gene: TRBV6-4
CDR3aa: CASSDPQGGQYF
CDR3nt: TGTGCCAGCAGTGACCCCCAAGGTGGGCAGTACTTC

d_gene: .
j_gene: TRBJ2-1
abundance: .
v_gene: TRBV7-3
CDR3aa: CASSLGIGAYNEQFF
CDR3nt: TGTGCCAGCAGCCTTGGGATCGGGGCCTACAATGAGCAGTTCTTC

d_gene: .
j_gene: TRBJ1-2
abundance: .
v_gene: TRBV6-5
CDR3aa: CASSPPTKAYGYTF
CDR3nt: TGTGCCAGCAGTCCACCAACAAAGGCCTATGGCTACACCTTC

d_gene: TRBD2
j_gene: TRBJ2-7
abundance: .
v_gene: TRBV6-6
CDR3aa: CASSSTSGASYEQYF
CDR3nt: TGTGCCAGCAGTTCGACTAGCGGAGCTTCCTACGAGCAGTACTTC

d_gene: .
j_gene: TRBJ2-7
abundance: .
v_gene: TRBV5-4
CDR3aa: CASSLGLGGSTYEQYF
CDR3nt: TGTGCCAGCAGCTTGGGCTTAGGGGGATCCACCTACGAGCAGTACTTC

d_gene: .
j_gene: TRBJ2-5
abundance: .
v_gene: TRBV7-2
CDR3aa: CASSETETQYF
CDR3nt: TGTGCCAGCAGCGAAACGGAGACCCAGTACTTC

d_gene: .
j_gene: TRBJ2-5
abundance: .
v_gene: TRBV5-6
CDR3aa: CASAGRSGQETQYF
CDR3nt: TGTGCCAGCGCAGGGCGGTCGGGTCAAGAGACCCAGTACTTC

d_gene: .
j_gene: TRBJ2-5
abundance: few
v_gene: TRBV18
CDR3aa: CASSAHQETQYF
CDR3nt: TGTGCCAGCTCAGCCCACCAAGAGACCCAGTACTTC

d_gene: .
j_gene: TRBJ1-1
abundance: .
v_gene: TRBV10-3
CDR3aa: CAISASQETAEAFF
CDR3nt: TGTGCCATCAGTGCTTCGCAGGAGACGGCTGAAGCTTTCTTT

d_gene: .
j_gene: TRBJ2-2
abundance: medium-sized
v_gene: TRBV6-5
CDR3aa: CASSLGQENTGELFF
CDR3nt: TGTGCCAGCAGTTTAGGGCAGGAAAACACCGGGGAGCTGTTTTTT

d_gene: TRBD1
j_gene: TRBJ1-5
abundance: .
v_gene: TRBV6-6
CDR3aa: CASSGQGEHQPQHF
CDR3nt: TGTGCCAGCAGCGGACAGGGGGAGCATCAGCCCCAGCATTTT

d_gene: .
j_gene: TRBJ1-5
abundance: .
v_gene: TRBV19
CDR3aa: CASSGDSSYQPQHF
CDR3nt: TGTGCCAGTAGTGGCGACAGCAGCTATCAGCCCCAGCATTTT

d_gene: TRBD2
j_gene: TRBJ2-7
abundance: few
v_gene: TRBV27
CDR3aa: CASSLKRGETYEQYF
CDR3nt: TGTGCCAGCAGTTTAAAGCGGGGGGAAACCTACGAGCAGTACTTC

d_gene: .
j_gene: TRBJ1-2
abundance: .
v_gene: TRBV15
CDR3aa: CATSERGVYGYTF
CDR3nt: TGTGCCACCAGCGAGAGGGGAGTCTATGGCTACACCTTC

d_gene: .
j_gene: TRBJ1-1
abundance: .
v_gene: TRBV18
CDR3aa: CASSPLQGSDTEAFF
CDR3nt: TGTGCCAGCTCACCCTTACAGGGTAGTGACACTGAAGCTTTCTTT

d_gene: .
j_gene: TRBJ1-2
abundance: .
v_gene: TRBV19
CDR3aa: CASSLEESLYGYTF
CDR3nt: TGTGCCAGTAGTTTGGAGGAGAGCCTCTATGGCTACACCTTC

d_gene: TRBD2
j_gene: TRBJ2-2
abundance: .
v_gene: TRBV7-8
CDR3aa: CASSLDVWTSGYGELFF
CDR3nt: TGTGCCAGCAGCTTAGATGTTTGGACTAGCGGGTACGGGGAGCTGTTTTTT

d_gene: TRBD1
j_gene: TRBJ2-7
abundance: .
v_gene: TRBV19
CDR3aa: CASSIGDRPPYEQYF
CDR3nt: TGTGCCAGTAGTATAGGGGACAGGCCCCCCTACGAGCAGTACTTC

d_gene: .
j_gene: TRBJ1-2
abundance: once
v_gene: TRBV7-2
CDR3aa: CASSPQANYGYTF
CDR3nt: TGTGCCAGCAGCCCTCAGGCTAACTATGGCTACACCTTC

d_gene: TRBD2
j_gene: TRBJ2-1
abundance: .
v_gene: TRBV7-8
CDR3aa: CASSRRPGLAGSGEQFF
CDR3nt: TGTGCCAGCAGCCGACGACCGGGACTAGCGGGATCCGGTGAGCAGTTCTTC

d_gene: .
j_gene: TRBJ1-4
abundance: .
v_gene: TRBV11-2
CDR3aa: CASSRTGGVATNEKLFF
CDR3nt: TGTGCCAGCAGCCGTACCGGGGGGGTTGCAACTAATGAAAAACTGTTTTTT

d_gene: .
j_gene: TRBJ1-4
abundance: .
v_gene: TRBV5-4
CDR3aa: CASSREPIQGEKLFF
CDR3nt: TGTGCCAGCAGCCGGGAGCCAATACAGGGAGAAAAACTGTTTTTT

d_gene: .
j_gene: TRBJ1-5
abundance: .
v_gene: TRBV19
CDR3aa: CASSIVQGNQPQHF
CDR3nt: TGTGCCAGTAGTATTGTCCAGGGGAACCAGCCCCAGCATTTT

d_gene: .
j_gene: TRBJ2-1
abundance: .
v_gene: TRBV7-6
CDR3aa: CASSLVVSEQFF
CDR3nt: TGTGCCAGCAGCTTAGTTGTAAGTGAGCAGTTCTTC